The entry below gives a single TCR beta chain sequence along with its context. This record comes from a study of blood T cell repertoires in COVID-19. Study as a whole: Collection of acute and convalescent COVID-19 samples took place in the United States, Italy and Spain. PBMCs, B-cell-depleted T cells, or T cells were the source of the cDNA or gDNA that made up the material.

Source study methods: Estimation of nucleated cell counts was performed using reference gene primer amplification. The repertoire was sequenced with immunoSEQ multiplex PCR; TCRdb's copy has only in-frame clones and lacks some. V and J calls and clone size are as listed in that table; D and trimming were resolved from the DNA. The sample records roughly 280,000 clones, just under 90% being singletons. Germline-derived CDR1 and CDR2 are SGHVS and FNYEAQ. After removal of 3 bases from V and 5 bases from J, the junction contained 17 bases not matched to a gene. The CDR3 sequence is 20 residues long. Among Cohort 3 donors, those recovered had two negative PCRs, clearance, or symptom resolution.

This TCR was recovered from a woman aged 60 to 75 who had recovered from COVID-19. The chain is built from TRBV7-6 and TRBJ2-2; 11 bases line up with TRBD2. The material sequenced was PBMCs or T cells enriched from blood (not recorded which). The chain's CDR3 is CASSFRVLAGDRGRTGELFF. The CDR3 region has the DNA TGTGCCAGCAGCTTCCGCGTACTAGCGGGGGACCGGGGACGGACCGGGGAGCTGTTTTTT.